This TCR beta chain was recovered during a study of blood T cell repertoires in COVID-19. The overall study: Material from acute and convalescent COVID-19 was sourced from the United States, Italy and Spain. Nucleic acid was either cDNA or gDNA, and it came from T cells, B-cell-depleted T cells, or PBMCs.

This clone was counted between two and nine times. CDR3 length equals 15 residues. The junction had 4 bases not matched to a gene; V was cut back by 5 bases and J by 1 base. Germline CDR1 reads MNHEY; CDR2 reads SVGAGI. Sequencing used immunoSEQ multiplex PCR; TCRdb keeps in-frame clones, though not all of them. The sample has approximately 90,000 clones; approximately 84% are singletons. This receptor was taken from an elderly man with active or convalescent COVID-19. V gene TRBV6-5 combines with J gene TRBJ2-1; 8 bases fit TRBD2. The sequencing sample was made of peripheral blood. The CDR3 coding sequence is TGTGCCAGCAGTACGGGAGGGAAATCCTACAATGAGCAGTTCTTC. Its protein is CASSTGGKSYNEQFF.